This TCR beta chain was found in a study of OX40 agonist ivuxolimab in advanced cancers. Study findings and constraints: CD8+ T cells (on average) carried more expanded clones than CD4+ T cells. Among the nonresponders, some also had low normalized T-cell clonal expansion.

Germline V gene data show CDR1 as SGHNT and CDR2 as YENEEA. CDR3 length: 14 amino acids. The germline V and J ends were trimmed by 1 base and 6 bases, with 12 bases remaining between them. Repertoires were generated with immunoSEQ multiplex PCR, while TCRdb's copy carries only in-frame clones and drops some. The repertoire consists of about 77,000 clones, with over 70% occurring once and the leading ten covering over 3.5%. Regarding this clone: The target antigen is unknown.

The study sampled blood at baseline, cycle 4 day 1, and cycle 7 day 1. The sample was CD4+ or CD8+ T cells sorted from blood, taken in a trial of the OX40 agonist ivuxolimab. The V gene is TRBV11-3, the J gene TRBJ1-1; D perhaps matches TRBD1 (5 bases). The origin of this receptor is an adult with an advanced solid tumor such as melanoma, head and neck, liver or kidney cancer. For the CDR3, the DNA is TGTGCCAGCAGCTTAGGTCGGGGACGGGCTGAAGCTTTCTTT. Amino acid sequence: CASSLGRGRAEAFF. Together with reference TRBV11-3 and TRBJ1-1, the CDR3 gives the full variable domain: EAGVVQSPRYKIIEKKQPVAFWCNPISGHNTLYWYLQNLGQGPELLIRYENEEAVDDSQLPKDRFSAERLKGVDSTLKIQPAELGDSAVYLCASSLGRGRAEAFFGQGTRLTVV.